This TCR beta chain was retrieved from a study of blood T cells in healthy people across ages. Study-wide points: Donor CMV status, an unknown factor, possibly confounded changes in expanded clonotypes.

CDR1 DFQATT and CDR2 SNEGSKA come from the germline V gene (reference sequence). Trimming removed 0 bases from V and 10 bases from J; junction bases left unmatched: 3. The CDR3 runs to 14 residues. Then a second PCR, running about 6 to 12 cycles, was carried out with a sample-barcoded 5' primer and a J-beta primer mix. In TCRdb, the 5' RACE reads were re-called with MiXCR into one record per CDR3 protein. The sample shows 450,000 to 650,000 distinct CDR3 sequences, 24% of them seen only once. In the case of this clonotype: Its matching antigen is unknown.

No fewer than 6 micrograms of total RNA were isolated from every sample. These sequences were also reported in another study, on T cells of mothers and their children. As reported in that work: Thymic selection molds TCR recombination output in a comparable way in related and unrelated pairs. Slightly, though not significantly, more overlap was seen in related than in unrelated mother-child pairs.

The chain links TRBV20-1 to TRBJ2-2; 12 positions agree with TRBD2. The sequencing input was blood. This TCR was sampled from a boy younger than 18 in good health. CDR3 sequence (DNA): TGCAGTGCTAGAGATGGGACTAGCGGGCCGGAGCTGTTTTTT. It specifies CSARDGTSGPELFF.